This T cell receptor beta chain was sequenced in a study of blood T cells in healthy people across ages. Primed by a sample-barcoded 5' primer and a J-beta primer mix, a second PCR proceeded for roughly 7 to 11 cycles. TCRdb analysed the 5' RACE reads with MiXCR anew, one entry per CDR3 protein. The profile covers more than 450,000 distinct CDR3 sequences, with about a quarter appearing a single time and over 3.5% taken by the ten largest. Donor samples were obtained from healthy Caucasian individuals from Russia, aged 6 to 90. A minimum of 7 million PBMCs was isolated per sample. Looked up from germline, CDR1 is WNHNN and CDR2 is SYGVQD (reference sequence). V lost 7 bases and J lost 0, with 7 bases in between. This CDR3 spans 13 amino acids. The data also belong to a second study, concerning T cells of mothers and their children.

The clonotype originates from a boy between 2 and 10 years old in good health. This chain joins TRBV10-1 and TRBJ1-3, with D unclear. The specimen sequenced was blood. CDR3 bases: TGCGCCAGCAATGCGGACTCTGGAAACACCATATATTTT. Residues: CASNADSGNTIYF.